These 14 T cell receptor beta chains were sequenced from one sample in a study of regulatory T cells in long-lasting Graves disease. Researchers made TCR beta libraries by using iRepertoire HTBI primers and running Arm-PCR on CDR3 regions. TCRdb reprocessed the multiplex PCR reads via MiXCR and lists one record per CDR3 protein. This table has 250,000 or so distinct CDR3 sequences, about 20% appearing once. Time point indicated: newly diagnosed GD, antithyroid drugs for less than 3 months. TCR sequences were obtained from RNA taken from PBMCs. These data were likewise used in another study, on T cells in Graves' hyperthyroidism and ophthalmopathy.

This sample comprised peripheral blood mononuclear cells (PBMCs), obtained at new diagnosis, from a patient treated with antithyroid drugs. The receptors were gathered from a young woman with Graves disease.

This clonotype was seen more than once but under ten times. The chain links TRBV4-1 to TRBJ2-1; D call uncertain. The ends were cut back, 1 base at V and 8 bases at J, with 15 bases in the middle. The CDR3 consists of 15 residues. CDR1 is MGHRA and CDR2 is YSYEKL in the germline V gene. DNA for the CDR3: TGCGCCAGCAGCCAAGGGGGAAGGAGCCTAGATGAGCAGTTCTTC. It specifies CASSQGGRSLDEQFF.

There are many counts of this clonotype. The gene calls are TRBV19 and TRBJ2-5, with a weak D call TRBD2 (6 bases). Deletions cut 3 bases from V and 7 bases from J, with 24 bases between. CDR1 and CDR2 from the germline V gene are LNHDA and SQIVND (reference sequence). CDR3 length: 17 amino acids. CDR3 residues: CASSMGLVGGPGGTQYF. The CDR3 nucleotides read TGTGCCAGTAGTATGGGCCTAGTCGGGGGTCCTGGGGGGACCCAGTACTTC.

The chain links TRBV14 to TRBJ2-3; 9 nucleotides match TRBD2. Germline CDR1 SGHDN, CDR2 FVKESK. CDR3 size: 18 residues. V lost 2 bases to trimming and J lost 5 bases; unmatched junction nucleotides: 14. In DNA form, the CDR3 reads TGTGCCAGCAGCCAACTGCGGGGGGGCGTCTCGAGTATAGATACGCAGTATTTT. It translates to CASSQLRGGVSSIDTQYF.

V and J are TRBV5-4 and TRBJ1-3, with unresolved D. Germline V gene sequence: CDR1 SGHNT, CDR2 YYREEE (reference sequence). The V gene lost 1 base and the J gene lost 2 bases, with 10 bases spanning the gap. The CDR3 is made up of 15 amino acids. CDR3 sequence: CASSLTETTGNTIYF. The CDR3 coding sequence is TGTGCCAGCAGCTTGACAGAAACGACTGGAAACACCATATATTTT.

A note on this clonotype: The junction does not match germline at one end; this may be a read error. The rearrangement uses TRBV5-6 and TRBJ1-5; 7 bases are a match to TRBD1. This CDR3 has 14 amino acids. The germline gives CDR1 SGHDT, CDR2 YYEEEE. The CDR3 nucleotides read TGTGCCGGCAGCTTGCAGACAGGGCGGGAGCCCCAGCATTTT. It specifies CAGSLQTGREPQHF.

At least ten counts were recorded for this clonotype. The CDR3 DNA is TGTGCCAGCAGTCTAAGTTGGAACTATGGCTACACCTTC. It translates to CASSLSWNYGYTF. The V call is TRBV5-6, the J call TRBJ1-2; D call uncertain. CDR1 is SGHDT, CDR2 YYEEEE, per germline. This CDR3 contains 13 residues. Trimming removed 5 bases at V and 2 bases at J, with 10 bases between.

Comment on this clonotype: A far larger clone differs by one base, so this is likely a read error. V is TRBV12-3 or TRBV12-4 and J is TRBJ2-4; 10 bases line up with TRBD1. The CDR3 covers 16 residues. V gave up 1 base and J gave up 13 bases; unmatched junction bases: 13. Here the CDR3 reads CASSLGRRQGANEQYF. In nucleotides, the CDR3 is TGTGCCAGCAGTTTAGGGAGAAGACAGGGGGCGAATGAGCAGTACTTC.

This clonotype was seen repeatedly, ten times or more. This chain uses TRBV3-1 with TRBJ1-6, with unresolved D. V lost 4 bases and J lost 6, with 10 bases in between. This CDR3 is 14 amino acids long. The germline V gene encodes CDR1 LGHDT and CDR2 YNNKEL (reference sequence). CDR3 protein: CASSPGWSNSPLHF. The CDR3 bases are TGTGCCAGCAGCCCGGGGTGGTCTAATTCACCCCTCCACTTT.

The sample holds many counts of this clonotype. This sequence joins TRBV10-1 and TRBJ2-3, with D possibly being TRBD1 (6 bases). The CDR3 spans 15 residues. V was clipped by 6 bases and J by 4 bases, with 17 bases between them. Per the germline V gene, CDR1 is WNHNN and CDR2 is SYGVQD (reference sequence). The CDR3 DNA reads TGCGCCAGCAGCAGTTCGGGACACGGGCCAGATACGCAGTATTTT. It codes for CASSSSGHGPDTQYF.

This clonotype was counted a few times. The J gene is TRBJ1-6, the V gene TRBV2; D may be TRBD1 (6 bases). This CDR3 has 13 amino acids. The germline V and J ends were trimmed by 5 bases and 9 bases, with 11 bases remaining between them. Germline assignment: CDR1 SNHLY and CDR2 FYNNEI. As DNA, the CDR3 is TGTGCCAGCAGTAGCGGGGGGCCTTCACCCCTCCACTTT. Encoded protein: CASSSGGPSPLHF.

This clonotype was seen many times. The rearrangement links TRBV5-1 to TRBJ1-2, with 8 bases fitting TRBD1. Losses at the gene ends were 4 bases for V and 6 bases for J; bases not matched to a gene: 11. Germline CDR1 and CDR2: SGHRS and YFSETQ. There are 15 residues in the CDR3. The CDR3 DNA reads as TGCGCCAGCAGCAAGACCTTACAGGGGGGAAATGGCTACACCTTC. This translates into CASSKTLQGGNGYTF.

The V and J genes are TRBV4-1 and TRBJ2-7, with D tentatively TRBD1 or TRBD2 (5 bases each). The V and J ends lost 6 bases and 1 base respectively, with 22 bases between them. CDR3 length: 17 residues. Germline-derived CDR1 and CDR2 are MGHRA and YSYEKL. This CDR3 reads CASRKNEGTSQSYEQYF. CDR3 nucleotides: TGCGCCAGCAGGAAAAATGAAGGGACCTCTCAATCCTACGAGCAGTACTTC.

At least ten counts were recorded for this clonotype. The CDR3 DNA is TGTGCCAGCAGTTACGTAGGGGACAATCAGCCCCAGCATTTT. Translated, it gives CASSYVGDNQPQHF. This chain links TRBV6-5 with TRBJ1-5; weak D call: TRBD1 (5 bases). The CDR3 contains 14 residues. V was pared by 2 bases and J by 3 bases, with 8 bases between. The germline CDR1 and CDR2 sequences are MNHEY and SVGAGI.

A note on this clonotype: Possible read error: a much larger clone is one base away. The rearrangement joins TRBV7-9 to TRBJ2-2, with D possibly matching TRBD2 (5 bases). V dropped 5 bases and J dropped 9 bases, with 19 bases sitting between them. The CDR3 sequence is 15 residues long. From germline, CDR1 is SEHNR and CDR2 FQNEAQ (reference sequence). This CDR3 reads CASSIPGLAGRELFF. The CDR3 coding sequence is TGTGCCAGCAGCATACCCGGACTGGCCGGCAGGGAGCTGTTTTTT.